This T cell receptor beta chain was sequenced in a study of vaccination and CD4 T cells after COVID-19. The study's findings and limits: Convalescent patients' clones that were vaccine-specific were spike mono-reactive in 304 of 307 cases.

Treatment in this sample: approximately 9-day PBMC culture with coronavirus spike peptide pools or control peptides (ViraFEST assay). CDR1 is MNHEY and CDR2 is SVGAGI in the germline V gene. V gave up 0 bases and J gave up 1 base; unmatched junction bases: 8. The CDR3 sequence is 17 residues long. This clonotype has only a few counts. No antigen is known for it. The Oncomine TCR Beta short-read assay was applied to DNA of cultured CD4+ T cells. Using its own MiXCR run on the PCR reads, TCRdb lists one record per CDR3 protein. Of fewer than 15,000 distinct CDR3 sequences in the sample, roughly 37% are singletons; the top ten hold about 10%.

The chain is built from TRBV6-5 and TRBJ2-7, with TRBD1 matching 8 bases. This sequence originates from a human donor who had recovered from COVID-19. The sequencing sample was made of CD4+ T cells from blood, cultured in vitro. The CDR3 DNA reads TGTGCCAGCAGTTACTCTAACAACAGGGGGTCATCCTACGAGCAGTACTTC. Protein sequence: CASSYSNNRGSSYEQYF.